The source of this TCR beta chain is a study of post-analysis software for immune sequencing data. Study-wide results and caveats: There was significantly lower normalized Chao1 diversity in multiple sclerosis patients than in controls.

This clonotype was found a few times. Its antigen is unidentified. Unique molecular identifiers had been added to the TCR beta cDNA libraries. One entry per CDR3 protein results from TCRdb running MiXCR on the PCR reads. In the table there are roughly 540,000 distinct CDR3 sequences, under 40% of which are singletons. The sample consisted of blood. This clonotype was sampled from a girl aged 2-17 years with multiple sclerosis.

The CDR3 loop is CASSHRGSGGSSYNEQFF. CDR3 DNA sequence: TGCGCCAGCAGCCACAGAGGTAGCGGGGGCAGCTCCTACAATGAGCAGTTCTTC. The V call is TRBV4-1, the J call TRBJ2-1, with 9 nucleotides matching TRBD2. V gave up 3 bases and J gave up 0 bases; unmatched junction bases: 9. CDR1 is MGHRA, CDR2 YSYEKL, per germline. The CDR3 is 18 residues long.